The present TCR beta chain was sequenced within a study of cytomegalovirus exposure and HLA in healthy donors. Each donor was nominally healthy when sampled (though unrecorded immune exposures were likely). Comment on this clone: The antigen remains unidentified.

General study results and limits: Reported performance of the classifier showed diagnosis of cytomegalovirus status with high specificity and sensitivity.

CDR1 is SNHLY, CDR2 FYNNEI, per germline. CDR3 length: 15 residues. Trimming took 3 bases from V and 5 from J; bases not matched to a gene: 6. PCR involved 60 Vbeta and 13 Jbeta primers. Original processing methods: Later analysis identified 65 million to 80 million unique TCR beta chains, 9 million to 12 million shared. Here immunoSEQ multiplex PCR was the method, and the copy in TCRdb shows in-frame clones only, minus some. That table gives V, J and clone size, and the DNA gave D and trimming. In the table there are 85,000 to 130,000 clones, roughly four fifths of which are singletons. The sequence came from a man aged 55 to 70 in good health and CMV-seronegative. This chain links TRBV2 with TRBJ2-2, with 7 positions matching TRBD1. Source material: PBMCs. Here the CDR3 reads CASSETGRGTGELFF. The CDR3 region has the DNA TGTGCCAGCAGTGAGACAGGCAGGGGGACCGGGGAGCTGTTTTTT.